Below are 5 T cell receptor beta chains sequenced from a single sample in a study of human T cells and chemical hapten exposure. Time point in this sample: healthy volunteer bleed at 6 weeks. It was unfractionated whole blood from which total RNA was extracted. TCRdb independently ran MiXCR on the RACE reads; one entry per CDR3 protein. The repertoire holds about 82,000 distinct CDR3 sequences, over 8.5% seen once, with approximately 1.5% in the top ten. Sample: whole blood. All receptors come from a male donor in good health. Some clones in this sample may be carry-over from other donors' samples.

The rearrangement links TRBV19 to TRBJ2-7, with 10 bases that match TRBD1. This CDR3 is built from 13 residues. Trimming took 6 bases from V and 5 from J; bases not matched to a gene: 4. Per germline, CDR1 LNHDA and CDR2 SQIVND (reference sequence). The CDR3 region has the DNA TGTGCCAGTAGCGACAGGGGGCGCGACGAGCAGTACTTC. Residues: CASSDRGRDEQYF.

About this clonotype itself: In this CDR3 the conserved last residue, phenylalanine or tryptophan, is missing, so a read error is likely. This chain uses TRBV13 with TRBJ2-3; perhaps TRBD2 as D (6 bases). Germline V gene data show CDR1 as PRHDT and CDR2 as FYEKMQ (reference sequence). The CDR3 extends over 14 amino acids. Trimming stripped 5 bases from V and 2 bases from J, with 11 bases between. The CDR3 DNA reads as TGTGCCAGCAGCGCGGGAACCCTCACAGATACGCAGTATCTT. This encodes CASSAGTLTDTQYL.

This rearrangement joins TRBV15 to TRBJ1-3; TRBD1 might be the D (5 bases). CDR1 and CDR2 from the germline V gene are LNHNV and YYDKDF (reference sequence). The length of the CDR3 is 17 residues. Trimming left V 3 bases short and J 2 bases short, with 17 bases between. CDR3 DNA: TGTGCCACCAGCAGCCCAGGCAAGGAGGGGACTGGAAACACCATATATTTT. Protein product: CATSSPGKEGTGNTIYF. The entire variable domain, with the rest obtained from reference TRBV15 and TRBJ1-3, is as follows: DAMVIQNPRYQVTQFGKPVTLSCSQTLNHNVMYWYQQKSSQAPKLLFHYYDKDFNNEADTPDNFQSRRPNTSFCFLDIRSPGLGDTAMYLCATSSPGKEGTGNTIYFGEGSWLTVV.

This clonotype was recorded at least ten times. The chain combines TRBV6-5 with TRBJ2-3; D remains ambiguous. The CDR3 contains 17 residues. From germline, CDR1 is MNHEY and CDR2 SVGAGI. Trimming took off 0 bases at V and 3 bases at J, with 16 bases between the two ends. CDR3: CASSYSAIFTLTDTQYF. The CDR3 DNA sequence: TGTGCCAGCAGTTACTCGGCAATTTTCACCCTAACAGATACGCAGTATTTT.

This clonotype was seen a handful of times. In DNA form, the CDR3 reads TGTGCCAGCAGTGAACAAGCAGGCGAGGGTCAGCCCCAGCATTTT. It encodes CASSEQAGEGQPQHF. The chain joins TRBV6-1 to TRBJ1-5; the D is unclear. CDR1 is MNHNS and CDR2 is SASEGT in the germline V gene. Trimming took off 2 bases at V and 6 bases at J, with 14 bases between the two ends. This CDR3 contains 15 residues.